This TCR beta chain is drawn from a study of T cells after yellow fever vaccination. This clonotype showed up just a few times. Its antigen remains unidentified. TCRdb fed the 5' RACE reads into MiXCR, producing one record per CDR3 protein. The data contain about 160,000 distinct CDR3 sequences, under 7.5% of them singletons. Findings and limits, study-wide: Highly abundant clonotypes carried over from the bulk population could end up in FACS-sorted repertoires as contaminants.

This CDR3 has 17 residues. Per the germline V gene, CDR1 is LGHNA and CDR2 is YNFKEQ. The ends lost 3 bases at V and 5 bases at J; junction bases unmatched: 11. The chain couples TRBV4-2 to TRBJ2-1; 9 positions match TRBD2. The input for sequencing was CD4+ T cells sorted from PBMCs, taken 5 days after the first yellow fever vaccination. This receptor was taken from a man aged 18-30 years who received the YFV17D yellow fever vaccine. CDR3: CASSQALAGVINNEQFF. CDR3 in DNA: TGTGCCAGCAGCCAGGCCTTAGCGGGGGTGATCAACAATGAGCAGTTCTTC.